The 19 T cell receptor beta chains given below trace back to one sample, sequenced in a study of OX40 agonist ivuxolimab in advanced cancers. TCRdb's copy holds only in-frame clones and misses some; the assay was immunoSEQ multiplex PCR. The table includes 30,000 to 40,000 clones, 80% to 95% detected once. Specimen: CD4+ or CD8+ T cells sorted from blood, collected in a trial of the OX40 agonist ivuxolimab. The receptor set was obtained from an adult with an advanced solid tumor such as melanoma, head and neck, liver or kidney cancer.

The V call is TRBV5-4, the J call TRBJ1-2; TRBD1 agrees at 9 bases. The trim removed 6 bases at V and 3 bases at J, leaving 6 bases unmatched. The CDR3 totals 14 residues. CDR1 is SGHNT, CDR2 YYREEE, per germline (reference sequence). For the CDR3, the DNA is TGTGCCAGCACCACAGGGGGCTGGGACTATGGCTACACCTTC. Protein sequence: CASTTGGWDYGYTF.

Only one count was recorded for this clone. This chain's CDR3 is CASSVGTRFNEQFF. The CDR3, as DNA: TGTGCCAGCAGCGTAGGGACTAGATTCAATGAGCAGTTCTTC. This rearrangement joins TRBV9 to TRBJ2-1; 7 nucleotides agree with TRBD2. J was trimmed by 6 bases and V by 0 bases; bases with no gene match: 3. The CDR3 is 14 amino acids. CDR1 SGDLS and CDR2 YYNGEE come from the germline V gene.

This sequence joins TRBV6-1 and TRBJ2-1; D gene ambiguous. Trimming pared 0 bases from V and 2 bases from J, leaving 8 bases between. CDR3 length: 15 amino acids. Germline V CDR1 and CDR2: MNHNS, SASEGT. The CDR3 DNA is TGTGCCAGCAGTGAAGCTTTAGACGCCTACAATGAGCAGTTCTTC. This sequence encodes CASSEALDAYNEQFF.

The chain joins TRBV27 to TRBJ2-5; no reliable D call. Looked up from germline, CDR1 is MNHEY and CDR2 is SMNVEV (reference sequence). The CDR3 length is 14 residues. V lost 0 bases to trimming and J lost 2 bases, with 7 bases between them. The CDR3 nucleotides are TGTGCCAGCAGTTTATCGTTGGCTCAAGAGACCCAGTACTTC. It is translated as CASSLSLAQETQYF.

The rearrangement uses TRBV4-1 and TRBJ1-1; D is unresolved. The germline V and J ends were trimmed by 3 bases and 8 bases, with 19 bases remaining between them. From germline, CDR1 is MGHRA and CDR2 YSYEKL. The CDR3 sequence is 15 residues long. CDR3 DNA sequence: TGCGCCAGCAGCCATTCAATAATGTCAGCGGACGAAGCTTTCTTT. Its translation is CASSHSIMSADEAFF.

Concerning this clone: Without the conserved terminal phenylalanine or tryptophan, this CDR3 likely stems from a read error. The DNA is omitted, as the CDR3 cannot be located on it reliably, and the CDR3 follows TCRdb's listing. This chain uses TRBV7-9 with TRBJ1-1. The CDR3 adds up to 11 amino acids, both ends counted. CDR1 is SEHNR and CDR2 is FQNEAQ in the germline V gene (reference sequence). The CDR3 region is CASSLLAGRGL.

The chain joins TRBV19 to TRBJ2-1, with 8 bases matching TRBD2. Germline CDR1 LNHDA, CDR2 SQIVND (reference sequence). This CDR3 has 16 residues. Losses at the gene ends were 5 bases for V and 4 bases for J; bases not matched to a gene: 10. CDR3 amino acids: CASSPQSGGPYNEQFF. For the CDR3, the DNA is TGTGCCAGTAGTCCCCAGAGCGGGGGCCCATACAATGAGCAGTTCTTC.

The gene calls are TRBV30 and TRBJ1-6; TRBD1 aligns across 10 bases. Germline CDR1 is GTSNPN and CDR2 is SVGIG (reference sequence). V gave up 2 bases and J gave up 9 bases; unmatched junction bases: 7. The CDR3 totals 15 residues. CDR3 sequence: CAWSPTGGSGSPLHF. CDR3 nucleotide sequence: TGTGCCTGGAGTCCGACAGGGGGCTCTGGTTCACCCCTCCACTTT. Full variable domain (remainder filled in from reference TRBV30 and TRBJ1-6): SQTIHQWPATLVQPVGSPLSLECTVEGTSNPNLYWYRQAAGRGLQLLFYSVGIGQISSEVPQNLSASRPQDRQFILSSKKLLLSDSGFYLCAWSPTGGSGSPLHFGNGTRLTVT.

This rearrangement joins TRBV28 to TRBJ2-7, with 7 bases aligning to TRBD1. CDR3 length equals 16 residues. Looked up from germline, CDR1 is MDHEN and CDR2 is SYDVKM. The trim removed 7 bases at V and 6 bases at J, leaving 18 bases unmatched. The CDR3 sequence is CASNSGAQGEIGEQYF. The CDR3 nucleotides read TGTGCCAGCAACTCTGGCGCTCAGGGGGAGATTGGCGAGCAGTACTTC.

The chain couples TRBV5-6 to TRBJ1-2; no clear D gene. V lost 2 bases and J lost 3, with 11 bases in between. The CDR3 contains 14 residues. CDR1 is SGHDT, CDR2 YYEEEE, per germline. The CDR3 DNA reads TGTGCCAGCAGCTTCTGGGGAGGCCACTATGGCTACACCTTC. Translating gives CASSFWGGHYGYTF.

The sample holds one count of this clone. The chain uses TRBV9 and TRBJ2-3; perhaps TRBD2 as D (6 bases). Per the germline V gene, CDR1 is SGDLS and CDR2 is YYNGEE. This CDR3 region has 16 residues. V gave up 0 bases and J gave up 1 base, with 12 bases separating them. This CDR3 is CASSVGVGGGTDTQYF. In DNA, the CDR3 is TGTGCCAGCAGCGTAGGAGTGGGAGGAGGCACAGATACGCAGTATTTT.

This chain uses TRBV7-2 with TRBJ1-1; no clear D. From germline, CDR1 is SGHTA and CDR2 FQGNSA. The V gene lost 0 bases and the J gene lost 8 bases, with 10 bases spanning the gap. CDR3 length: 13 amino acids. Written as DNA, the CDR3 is TGTGCCAGCAGCTTAGCAGCAGTAACCGAAGCTTTCTTT. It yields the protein CASSLAAVTEAFF.

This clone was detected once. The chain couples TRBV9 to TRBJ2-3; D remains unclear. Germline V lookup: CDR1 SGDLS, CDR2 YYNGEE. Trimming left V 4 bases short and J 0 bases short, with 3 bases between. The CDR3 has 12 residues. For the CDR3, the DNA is TGTGCCAGCAGCTTGAGCACAGATACGCAGTATTTT. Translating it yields CASSLSTDTQYF.

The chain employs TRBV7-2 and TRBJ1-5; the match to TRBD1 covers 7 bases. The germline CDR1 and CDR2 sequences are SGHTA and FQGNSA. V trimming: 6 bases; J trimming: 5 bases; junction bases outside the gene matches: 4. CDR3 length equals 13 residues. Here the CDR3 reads CASSFQGDQPQHF. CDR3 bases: TGTGCCAGCAGTTTTCAGGGGGATCAGCCCCAGCATTTT. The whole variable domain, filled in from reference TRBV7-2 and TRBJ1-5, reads GAGVSQSPSNKVTEKGKDVELRCDPISGHTALYWYRQSLGQGLEFLIYFQGNSAPDKSGLPSDRFSAERTGGSVSTLTIQRTQQEDSAVYLCASSFQGDQPQHFGDGTRLSIL.

CDR3 amino acids: CASSPQSGHLYEQYF. In DNA, the CDR3 is TGTGCCAGCAGCCCCCAAAGCGGACACCTCTACGAGCAGTACTTC. This chain joins TRBV7-2 and TRBJ2-7; possibly TRBD1 or TRBD2 for D (5 bases each). With 5 bases removed from V and 3 bases from J, the gap between germline ends came to 17 bases. There are 15 residues in the CDR3. CDR1 and CDR2 from the germline V gene are SGHTA and FQGNSA.

Here the CDR3 reads CASGLWPNTGELFF. The CDR3 region has the DNA TGTGCTAGTGGTTTGTGGCCAAACACCGGGGAGCTGTTTTTT. The chain employs TRBV12-5 and TRBJ2-2; no reliable D call. V shed 2 bases and J shed 2 bases, with 6 bases lying between them. The CDR3 is made up of 14 amino acids. Germline CDR1 is LGHNT and CDR2 is FRNRAP. The full variable domain, in which reference TRBV12-5 and TRBJ2-2 provide the parts outside the CDR3, is DARVTQTPRHKVTEMGQEVTMRCQPILGHNTVFWYRQTMMQGLELLAYFRNRAPLDDSGMPKDRFSAEMPDATLATLKIQPSEPRDSAVYFCASGLWPNTGELFFGEGSRLTVL.

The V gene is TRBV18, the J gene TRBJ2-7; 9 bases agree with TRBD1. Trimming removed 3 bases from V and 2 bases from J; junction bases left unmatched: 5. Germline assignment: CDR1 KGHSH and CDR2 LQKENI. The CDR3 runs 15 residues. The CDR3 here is CASSPGTGTPYEQYF. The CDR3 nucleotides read TGTGCCAGCTCACCCGGGACAGGGACCCCCTACGAGCAGTACTTC. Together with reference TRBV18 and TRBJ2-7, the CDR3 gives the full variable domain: NAGVMQNPRHLVRRRGQEARLRCSPMKGHSHVYWYRQLPEEGLKFMVYLQKENIIDESGMPKERFSAEFPKEGPSILRIQQVVRGDSAAYFCASSPGTGTPYEQYFGPGTRLTVT.

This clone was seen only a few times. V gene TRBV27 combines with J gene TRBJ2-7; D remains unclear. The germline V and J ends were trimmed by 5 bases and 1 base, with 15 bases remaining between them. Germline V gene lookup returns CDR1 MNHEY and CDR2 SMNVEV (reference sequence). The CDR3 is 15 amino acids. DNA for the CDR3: TGTGCCAGCAGTCCGACCGCTGACCAATCCTACGAGCAGTACTTC. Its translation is CASSPTADQSYEQYF.

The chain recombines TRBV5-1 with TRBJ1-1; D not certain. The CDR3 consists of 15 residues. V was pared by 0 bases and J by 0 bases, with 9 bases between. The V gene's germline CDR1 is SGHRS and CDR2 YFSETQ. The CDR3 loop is CASSLGWGLNTEAFF. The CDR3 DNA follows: TGCGCCAGCAGCTTGGGGTGGGGTCTGAACACTGAAGCTTTCTTT. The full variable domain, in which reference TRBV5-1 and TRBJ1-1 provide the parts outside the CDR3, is KAGVTQTPRYLIKTRGQQVTLSCSPISGHRSVSWYQQTPGQGLQFLFEYFSETQRNKGNFPGRFSGRQFSNSRSEMNVSTLELGDSALYLCASSLGWGLNTEAFFGQGTRLTVV.